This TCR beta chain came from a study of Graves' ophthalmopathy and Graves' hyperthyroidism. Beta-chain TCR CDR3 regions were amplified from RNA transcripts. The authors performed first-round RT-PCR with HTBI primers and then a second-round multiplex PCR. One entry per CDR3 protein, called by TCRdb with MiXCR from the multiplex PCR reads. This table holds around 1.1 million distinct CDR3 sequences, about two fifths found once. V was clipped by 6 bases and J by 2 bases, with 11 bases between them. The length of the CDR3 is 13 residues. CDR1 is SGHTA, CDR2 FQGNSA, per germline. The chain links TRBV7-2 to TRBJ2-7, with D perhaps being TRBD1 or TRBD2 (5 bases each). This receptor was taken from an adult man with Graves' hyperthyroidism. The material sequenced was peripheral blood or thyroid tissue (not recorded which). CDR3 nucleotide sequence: TGTGCCAGCAGTTATGTGGGGGCCTACGAGCAGTACTTC. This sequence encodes CASSYVGAYEQYF.